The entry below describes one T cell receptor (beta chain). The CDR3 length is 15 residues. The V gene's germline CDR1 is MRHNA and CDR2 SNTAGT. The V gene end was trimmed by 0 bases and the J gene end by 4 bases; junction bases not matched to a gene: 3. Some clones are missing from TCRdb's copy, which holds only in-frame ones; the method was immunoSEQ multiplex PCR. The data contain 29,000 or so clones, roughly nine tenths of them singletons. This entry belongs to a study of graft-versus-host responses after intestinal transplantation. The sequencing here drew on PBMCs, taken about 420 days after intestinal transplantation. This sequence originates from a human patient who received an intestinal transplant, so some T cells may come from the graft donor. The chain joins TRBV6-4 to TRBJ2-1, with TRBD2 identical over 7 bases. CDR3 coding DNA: TGTGCCAGCAGTGACTCAAGCGGGGAATACAATGAGCAGTTCTTC. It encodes CASSDSSGEYNEQFF.